These 23 T cell receptor beta chains came from one sample sequenced in a study of control samples from healthy donors and cancer patients (dated by TCRdb to 2020 to 2022). Libraries were prepared through the immunoSEQ multiplex PCR assay. TCRdb took over this immuneACCESS table, retaining in-frame rearrangements with V and J assigned. Such tables are incomplete; in checked studies, under half of the missing clones stem from an unresolved V gene, and the remainder is unexplained. This sample is represented by 160,000 or so clones; nearly 96% of them were singletons. The ten most abundant clones make up over 0.9% of the sample. The source material was blood. The receptor source for this set is a woman aged 25 to 39 in good health.

The chain has TRBV28 and TRBJ1-2, with D uncertain. The CDR3 covers 12 residues. V was trimmed by 7 bases and J by 4 bases, leaving 10 bases between them. The germline V gene encodes CDR1 MDHEN and CDR2 SYDVKM. The CDR3 DNA reads as TGTGCCAGCATTGGTCAGCCCTATGGCTACACCTTC. Translated: CASIGQPYGYTF.

The rearrangement joins TRBV9 to TRBJ2-7; 8 bases align to TRBD2. Trimming at V came to 2 bases and at J to 2 bases, leaving 3 bases not matched to a gene. The CDR3 runs 14 residues. Germline V lookup: CDR1 SGDLS, CDR2 YYNGEE. DNA of the CDR3: TGTGCCAGCAGCGTCTCGCGGGAGGCCTACGAGCAGTACTTC. As protein: CASSVSREAYEQYF.

The CDR3 DNA sequence: TGTGCCAGCAGCTTGGACAGGGGGGCGCAGTATTTT. Translated: CASSLDRGAQYF. The rearrangement uses TRBV5-8 and TRBJ2-3; 8 bases line up with TRBD1. This CDR3 comprises 12 residues. Germline trimming cut 0 bases from V and 10 bases from J; bases unmatched to any gene: 1. Looked up from germline, CDR1 is SGHTS and CDR2 is YDEGEE.

The rearrangement uses TRBV28 and TRBJ1-6; D is unclear. CDR3 length equals 13 residues. Germline lookup yields CDR1 MDHEN and CDR2 SYDVKM. Deletions cut 5 bases from V and 7 bases from J, with 9 bases between. The CDR3 region is CASSPVRNSPLHF. In DNA, the CDR3 is TGTGCCAGCAGTCCCGTTAGAAATTCACCCCTCCACTTT.

CDR3 sequence (DNA): TGTGCCAGCAGCTTTGGGGTCACAGATACGCAGTATTTT. It specifies CASSFGVTDTQYF. This rearrangement joins TRBV5-4 to TRBJ2-3; D not certain. Germline V gene lookup returns CDR1 SGHNT and CDR2 YYREEE (reference sequence). V was trimmed by 2 bases and J by 2 bases, leaving 6 bases between them. The CDR3 totals 13 residues.

This clone was seen more than once but under ten times. Here the CDR3 reads CASSLWKTGVTSGNTIYF. The CDR3 DNA is TGTGCCAGCAGCTTATGGAAGACAGGGGTCACCTCTGGAAACACCATATATTTT. The chain joins TRBV11-2 to TRBJ1-3; 8 bases are a match to TRBD1. Germline trimming cut 2 bases from V and 0 bases from J; bases unmatched to any gene: 9. The germline V gene has CDR1 SGHAT and CDR2 FQNNGV. The CDR3 has 18 amino acids.

The CDR3 DNA follows: TGTGCCAGCAGCCAAACAGGGGGTCATACGCAGTATTTT. It specifies CASSQTGGHTQYF. J is TRBJ2-3 and V is TRBV14; 8 positions agree with TRBD1. CDR1 and CDR2 from the germline V gene are SGHDN and FVKESK. Unmatched junction bases numbered 2, after V lost 2 bases and J lost 7 bases. CDR3 length: 13 amino acids.

The genes are TRBV9 and TRBJ1-2; weak D call: TRBD1 (6 bases). V was pared by 4 bases and J by 0 bases, with 13 bases between. The length of the CDR3 is 15 residues. Germline V lookup: CDR1 SGDLS, CDR2 YYNGEE. CDR3 DNA sequence: TGTGCCAGCAGCCCCGACAGGAGTTCTAACTATGGCTACACCTTC. Translation gives CASSPDRSSNYGYTF.

The V and J genes are TRBV3-1 (or the pseudogene TRBV3-2) and TRBJ1-1; TRBD1 matches at 10 bases. V lost 4 bases and J lost 4; bases outside the gene matches: 3. Germline CDR1 reads LGHDT; CDR2 reads YNNKEL (reference sequence). The CDR3 has 14 amino acids. The CDR3 spells CASSLRQGATEAFF. CDR3 DNA sequence: TGTGCCAGCAGCCTACGACAGGGGGCCACTGAAGCTTTCTTT.

This chain links TRBV5-6 with TRBJ1-5; tentatively, D is TRBD1 (5 bases). Germline V gene sequence: CDR1 SGHDT, CDR2 YYEEEE. Trimming left V 0 bases short and J 4 bases short, with 8 bases between. This CDR3 has 14 residues. Written as DNA, the CDR3 is TGTGCCAGCAGCTTGGTGGGGGGTAATCAGCCCCAGCATTTT. Translation gives CASSLVGGNQPQHF.

This clone was picked up one time. This sequence joins TRBV7-9 and TRBJ1-5; D is perhaps TRBD1 (6 bases). V was cut by 4 bases and J by 0 bases, with 19 bases left in between. The CDR3 is 18 amino acids. Germline CDR1 and CDR2: SEHNR and FQNEAQ (reference sequence). In DNA, the CDR3 is TGTGCCAGCAGCTCCCTTTCAGGACAGTTGGATAGCAATCAGCCCCAGCATTTT. This codes for CASSSLSGQLDSNQPQHF. The variable domain in full, with the rest retrieved from reference TRBV7-9 and TRBJ1-5, is DTGVSQNPRHKITKRGQNVTFRCDPISEHNRLYWYRQTLGQGPEFLTYFQNEAQLEKSRLLSDRFSAERPKGSFSTLEIQRTEQGDSAMYLCASSSLSGQLDSNQPQHFGDGTRLSIL.

The chain links TRBV30 to TRBJ1-2; D is undetermined. Looked up from germline, CDR1 is GTSNPN and CDR2 is SVGIG (reference sequence). Trimming took 8 bases from V and 5 from J, leaving 6 bases between them. This CDR3 region has 9 residues. Here the CDR3 reads CAIGYGYTF. CDR3 DNA: TGTGCCATAGGGTATGGCTACACCTTC.

The chain combines TRBV3-1 (or the pseudogene TRBV3-2) with TRBJ2-5; D is unresolved. With 5 bases removed from V and 2 bases from J, the gap between germline ends came to 12 bases. The CDR3 contains 14 residues. The germline gives CDR1 LGHDT, CDR2 YNNKEL (reference sequence). CDR3 bases: TGTGCCAGCAGCGCCTCGGGCTTTCAAGAGACCCAGTACTTC. The encoded protein is CASSASGFQETQYF.

The chain links TRBV19 to TRBJ1-6; D is uncertain. Per germline, CDR1 LNHDA and CDR2 SQIVND (reference sequence). The CDR3 loop spans 15 amino acids. V gave up 7 bases and J gave up 7 bases, with 17 bases separating them. The CDR3 region is CASTPERFRNSPLHF. In DNA, the CDR3 is TGTGCCAGTACCCCAGAGCGATTCAGGAATTCACCCCTCCACTTT.

This sequence joins TRBV6-5 and TRBJ2-3; TRBD2 aligns across 8 bases. CDR3 length: 15 amino acids. V dropped 2 bases and J dropped 2; count of bases not matched to a gene: 3. CDR1 MNHEY and CDR2 SVGAGI come from the germline V gene. CDR3 loop: CASSYASGPTDTQYF. The CDR3 DNA follows: TGTGCCAGCAGTTACGCTAGCGGGCCCACAGATACGCAGTATTTT.

The V and J genes are TRBV19 and TRBJ1-6; D might be TRBD1 (6 bases). Germline values: CDR1 LNHDA, CDR2 SQIVND (reference sequence). The CDR3 contains 15 residues. Trimming removed 3 bases at V and 4 bases at J, with 10 bases between. CDR3 DNA: TGTGCCAGTAGTATTACAGGGCGTTATAATTCACCCCTCCACTTT. Its protein is CASSITGRYNSPLHF.

This clone was found a few times. The chain carries TRBV28 and TRBJ1-6, with D unclear. CDR3 size: 13 residues. CDR1 and CDR2 (germline): MDHEN, SYDVKM. Trimming stripped 5 bases from V and 8 bases from J, with 10 bases between. CDR3 sequence: CASSQRMHSPLHF. CDR3 DNA sequence: TGTGCCAGCAGTCAACGGATGCATTCACCCCTCCACTTT.

V is TRBV7-3 and J is TRBJ2-1; no clear D gene. Germline CDR1 reads SGHTA; CDR2 reads FQGTGA. The CDR3 runs to 14 residues. Between the trimmed V and J ends, which lost 3 bases and 0 bases, there was a span of 6 bases. CDR3 DNA: TGTGCCAGCAGCTTGAGTAACTCCTACAATGAGCAGTTCTTC. Protein: CASSLSNSYNEQFF.

The chain combines TRBV6-5 with TRBJ2-2, with 10 bases that match TRBD1. After removal of 7 bases from V and 9 bases from J, the junction contained 11 bases not matched to a gene. Per germline, CDR1 MNHEY and CDR2 SVGAGI. CDR3 length equals 15 residues. CDR3: CASIRPGQGKRELFF. CDR3 nucleotide sequence: TGTGCCAGCATTAGGCCGGGACAGGGGAAACGGGAGCTGTTTTTT.

This chain links TRBV19 with TRBJ2-3; TRBD2 matches 11 bases. V was clipped by 4 bases and J by 1 base; unmatched bases: 7. Germline CDR1 is LNHDA and CDR2 is SQIVND (reference sequence). This CDR3 has 17 residues. In DNA form, the CDR3 reads TGTGCCAGTAGTAGACTAAAGACTAGCGGGGGCACAGATACGCAGTATTTT. Translating it yields CASSRLKTSGGTDTQYF.

V and J are TRBV27 and TRBJ2-7; TRBD1 aligns across 7 bases. The CDR3 totals 16 residues. Unmatched junction bases numbered 12, after V lost 5 bases and J lost 2 bases. Germline CDR1 reads MNHEY; CDR2 reads SMNVEV (reference sequence). As DNA, the CDR3 is TGTGCCAGCAGTCCCCTGATCAGACAGGGAGCCTACGAGCAGTACTTC. It yields the protein CASSPLIRQGAYEQYF.

This clone was seen a single time. The V gene is TRBV6-4, the J gene TRBJ2-1, with D hard to call. The V gene's germline CDR1 is MRHNA and CDR2 SNTAGT. Trimming took 3 bases from V and 0 from J, leaving 9 bases between them. The CDR3 totals 15 residues. The CDR3 reads CASSDGRSSYNEQFF. The CDR3 DNA reads as TGTGCCAGCAGTGATGGCCGGAGCTCCTACAATGAGCAGTTCTTC.

The gene calls are TRBV5-4 and TRBJ1-1; tentatively, D is TRBD1 (5 bases). CDR3 size: 16 residues. The germline gives CDR1 SGHNT, CDR2 YYREEE (reference sequence). V gave up 0 bases and J gave up 3 bases, with 15 bases separating them. CDR3 DNA sequence: TGTGCCAGCAGCTTGGGGGGGGTGAGGTCGGACACTGAAGCTTTCTTT. This sequence encodes CASSLGGVRSDTEAFF.